This T cell receptor (beta chain) was captured in a study of identical twins. Findings of the study overall: Among monozygotic twins, out-of-frame TCR alpha sharing exceeded what models predicted. Less excess twin sharing appeared in beta out-of-frame sequences. A lower insertion count was a feature of abundant cord blood beta clonotypes, with no such feature in memory repertoires. For out-of-frame alpha sequences shared by twins, low generation probability was in excess.

TCRdb reprocessed the 5' RACE reads with MiXCR, giving one entry per CDR3 protein. The sample holds 1.5 million to 2 million distinct CDR3 sequences, roughly 35% seen once. V lost 6 bases and J lost 1, with 21 bases in between. The CDR3 sequence is 17 residues long. A remark on this clonotype: The antigen remains undetermined.

The chain is built from TRBV12-3 or TRBV12-4 and TRBJ1-1; the D gene is possibly TRBD1 (5 bases). The TCR was taken from a newborn girl in good health. Sequenced material: cord blood. CDR3 sequence: CASRLRSLGGRNTEAFF. CDR3 sequence (DNA): TGTGCCAGCAGGCTACGGTCCCTGGGGGGACGGAACACTGAAGCTTTCTTT.